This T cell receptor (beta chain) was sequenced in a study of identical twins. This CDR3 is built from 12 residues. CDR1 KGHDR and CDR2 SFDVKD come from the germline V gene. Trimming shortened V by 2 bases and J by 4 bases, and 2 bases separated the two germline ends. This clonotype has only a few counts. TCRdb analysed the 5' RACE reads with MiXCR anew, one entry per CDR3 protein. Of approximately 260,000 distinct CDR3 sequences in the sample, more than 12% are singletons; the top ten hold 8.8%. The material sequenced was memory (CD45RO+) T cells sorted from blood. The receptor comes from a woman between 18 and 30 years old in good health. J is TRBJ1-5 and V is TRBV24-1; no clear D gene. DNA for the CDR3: TGTGCCACCAGTGATTCGAATCAGCCCCAGCATTTT. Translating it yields CATSDSNQPQHF.